This T cell receptor beta chain derives from a study of blood T cell repertoires in COVID-19. The overall study: COVID-19 samples, acute and convalescent, were from the United States, Italy and Spain.

In the original processing: Amplification with reference gene primers provided the estimates of nucleated cell counts. The protocol was immunoSEQ multiplex PCR, while the TCRdb copy is restricted to in-frame clones and leaves out a portion. D and trimming were read from the DNA, whereas the V and J calls and clone size are those reported in that table. The data show a few hundred thousand clones, more than 80% seen once. CDR1 and CDR2 from the germline V gene are MNHEY and SMNVEV (reference sequence). V gave up 3 bases and J gave up 10 bases, with 10 bases separating them. The CDR3 runs 13 residues. The sequencing sample was made of peripheral blood. The gene calls are TRBV27 and TRBJ1-6; weak D call: TRBD1 (5 bases). This clonotype was sampled from a man aged 35 to 55 with acute or convalescent COVID-19. The CDR3 reads CASSFRGGSPLHF. In nucleotides, the CDR3 is TGTGCCAGCAGTTTCCGGGGGGGATCACCCCTCCACTTT.